This is a list of T cell receptor beta chains from one sample in a study of T cells in localized non-small cell lung cancer. The data were produced by immunoSEQ multiplex PCR, yet TCRdb's version contains in-frame clones alone and is incomplete. The sample shows tens of thousands of clones, about 86% of them seen only once. This material consisted of peripheral blood, taken before any cancer treatment. These receptors came from a woman aged 35 to 69 with stage I lung adenocarcinoma. CDR3s include the opening cysteine and the closing phenylalanine or tryptophan. A D gene is named only where the DNA matches it firmly. The size of a clone is reported for some rows only, either as once, few or many, or as a class for expanded clones.

d_gene: .; j_gene: TRBJ1-5; abundance: .; v_gene: TRBV7-2; CDR3nt: TGTGCCAGCAGCTTTGGCCCGAGCAATCAGCCCCAGCATTTT; CDR3aa: CASSFGPSNQPQHF
d_gene: .; j_gene: TRBJ2-5; abundance: .; v_gene: TRBV10-3; CDR3nt: TGTGCCATCAGTGACAGCGTCCAAGAGACCCAGTACTTC; CDR3aa: CAISDSVQETQYF
d_gene: .; j_gene: TRBJ2-2; abundance: few; v_gene: TRBV5-1; CDR3nt: TGCGCCAGCAGCGAGGGGACCTGGGGCACCGGGGAGCTGTTTTTT; CDR3aa: CASSEGTWGTGELFF
d_gene: .; j_gene: TRBJ2-7; abundance: few; v_gene: TRBV7-2; CDR3nt: TGTGCCAGCAGTTTATCCGGGATCCAGCTCGAGCAGTACTTC; CDR3aa: CASSLSGIQLEQYF
d_gene: TRBD2; j_gene: TRBJ2-7; abundance: .; v_gene: TRBV7-8; CDR3nt: TGTGCCAGCAGCTTTAAGGCGGGGGACTCCTACGAGCAGTACTTC; CDR3aa: CASSFKAGDSYEQYF
d_gene: .; j_gene: TRBJ2-7; abundance: .; v_gene: TRBV30; CDR3nt: TGTGCCTGGAGCATGTACTATGACGAGCAGTACTTC; CDR3aa: CAWSMYYDEQYF
d_gene: TRBD1; j_gene: TRBJ2-7; abundance: .; v_gene: TRBV5-6; CDR3nt: TGTGCCAGCAGCTTCTCCACCGGGACAGGGGTATACGAGCAGTACTTC; CDR3aa: CASSFSTGTGVYEQYF
d_gene: TRBD1; j_gene: TRBJ2-7; abundance: .; v_gene: TRBV19; CDR3nt: TGTGCCAGTAGTGACCAACCGGGACAGGGGATAGCCTACGAGCAGTACTTC; CDR3aa: CASSDQPGQGIAYEQYF
d_gene: TRBD1; j_gene: TRBJ1-1; abundance: .; v_gene: TRBV5-8; CDR3nt: TGTGCCAGCAGCTGGGGCGACAGGGCGACTGAAGCTTTCTTT; CDR3aa: CASSWGDRATEAFF
d_gene: TRBD1; j_gene: TRBJ1-6; abundance: .; v_gene: TRBV7-2; CDR3nt: TGTGCCAGCAGCCCATGGGACAGGAGAACGGGTTCACCCCTCCACTTT; CDR3aa: CASSPWDRRTGSPLHF
d_gene: .; j_gene: TRBJ1-1; abundance: few; v_gene: TRBV19; CDR3nt: TGTGCCAGTGCCTGGGATTCCGGGGTTACGACTGAAGCTTTCTTT; CDR3aa: CASAWDSGVTTEAFF
d_gene: .; j_gene: TRBJ2-4; abundance: .; v_gene: TRBV4-3; CDR3nt: TGCGCCAGCAGCCAAGACGGTCGGGACGAAAACATTCAGTACTTC; CDR3aa: CASSQDGRDENIQYF
d_gene: TRBD1; j_gene: TRBJ1-4; abundance: .; v_gene: TRBV11-2; CDR3nt: TGTGCCAGCAGCTTAGTATTTGGACAGGGAGAAAAACTGTTTTTT; CDR3aa: CASSLVFGQGEKLFF
d_gene: .; j_gene: TRBJ1-4; abundance: .; v_gene: TRBV5-3; CDR3nt: TGTGCCAGAAGCTCAACAGGGTTCACAGCCCACGAAAAACTGTTTTTT; CDR3aa: CARSSTGFTAHEKLFF
d_gene: TRBD1; j_gene: TRBJ2-2; abundance: .; v_gene: TRBV19; CDR3nt: TGTGCCAGTAGTATTCTTGTTGGGACAGAGTTTAACCTGTTGGACACCGGGGAGCTGTTTTTT; CDR3aa: CASSILVGTEFNLLDTGELFF
d_gene: TRBD2; j_gene: TRBJ2-7; abundance: .; v_gene: TRBV7-8; CDR3nt: TGTGCCAGCAGCCTCAGCGGGGGCGGGAGGGACGAGCAGTACTTC; CDR3aa: CASSLSGGGRDEQYF
d_gene: TRBD2; j_gene: TRBJ2-1; abundance: .; v_gene: TRBV7-9; CDR3nt: TGTGCCAGCAGCTCCCCCCCGGGGGGTCAGTTCTTC; CDR3aa: CASSSPPGGQFF
d_gene: .; j_gene: TRBJ1-2; abundance: .; v_gene: TRBV28; CDR3nt: TGTGCCAGCAGTTTCCCCACAGGGAAAAACTATGGCTACACCTTC; CDR3aa: CASSFPTGKNYGYTF
d_gene: .; j_gene: TRBJ2-3; abundance: .; v_gene: TRBV7-2; CDR3nt: TGTGCCAGCAGCGCAATCCCAGATACGCAGTATTTT; CDR3aa: CASSAIPDTQYF
d_gene: TRBD1; j_gene: TRBJ2-7; abundance: .; v_gene: TRBV6-1; CDR3nt: TGTGCCAGCAGTGAAAAGTCGGGGACAGGGGGCGTCGAGCAGTACTTC; CDR3aa: CASSEKSGTGGVEQYF
d_gene: .; j_gene: TRBJ2-4; abundance: .; v_gene: TRBV18; CDR3nt: TGTGCCAGCTCACCAGCCCAGGGCCCGACGGCCAAAAACATTCAGTACTTC; CDR3aa: CASSPAQGPTAKNIQYF
d_gene: TRBD2; j_gene: TRBJ2-1; abundance: .; v_gene: TRBV7-2; CDR3nt: TGTGCCAGCAGCTTAGCGTCGAGGGGACTAGCGTGGAATGAGCAGTTCTTC; CDR3aa: CASSLASRGLAWNEQFF
d_gene: .; j_gene: TRBJ1-6; abundance: .; v_gene: TRBV7-6; CDR3nt: TGTGCCAGCAGCTCACGGCTGGCGGAGGTCTCCTATAATTCACCCCTCCACTTT; CDR3aa: CASSSRLAEVSYNSPLHF
d_gene: TRBD1; j_gene: TRBJ2-7; abundance: .; v_gene: TRBV4-1; CDR3nt: TGCGCCAGCAGCCAAGTCTCTCGGGGCAGGGGGCACGAGCAGTACTTC; CDR3aa: CASSQVSRGRGHEQYF
d_gene: TRBD1; j_gene: TRBJ2-1; abundance: .; v_gene: TRBV6-1; CDR3nt: TGTGCCAGCAGTGGGGGGGCCGGGACAGGGAATAATGAGCAGTTCTTC; CDR3aa: CASSGGAGTGNNEQFF
d_gene: .; j_gene: TRBJ2-2; abundance: .; v_gene: TRBV7-2; CDR3nt: TGTGCCAGCAGCTTACAGGGAACCCGGAACACCGGGGAGCTGTTTTTT; CDR3aa: CASSLQGTRNTGELFF
d_gene: TRBD1; j_gene: TRBJ1-3; abundance: .; v_gene: TRBV5-6; CDR3nt: TGTGCCAGCAGCGACACAGGGGGTGGAAACACCATATATTTT; CDR3aa: CASSDTGGGNTIYF
d_gene: .; j_gene: TRBJ1-5; abundance: .; v_gene: TRBV5-6; CDR3nt: TGTGCCAGCAGCTTTGGTTCATTACGTAATCAGCCCCAGCATTTT; CDR3aa: CASSFGSLRNQPQHF
d_gene: .; j_gene: TRBJ1-4; abundance: once; v_gene: TRBV11-3; CDR3nt: TGTGCCAGCAGCTTACTCCCACGGGGGGCAAAACTGTTTTTT; CDR3aa: CASSLLPRGAKLFF
d_gene: .; j_gene: TRBJ1-1; abundance: .; v_gene: TRBV19; CDR3nt: TGTGCCAGTAGTATAGGAGGAGGCGGAGAAGCTTTCTTT; CDR3aa: CASSIGGGGEAFF
d_gene: .; j_gene: TRBJ1-3; abundance: .; v_gene: TRBV5-1; CDR3nt: TGCGCCAGCAGCTTGGACCACACCGGAAACACCATATATTTT; CDR3aa: CASSLDHTGNTIYF
d_gene: .; j_gene: TRBJ2-7; abundance: .; v_gene: TRBV6-6; CDR3nt: TGTGCCAGCAGGCGGGTCGGGCCCTACGAGCAGTACTTC; CDR3aa: CASRRVGPYEQYF
d_gene: .; j_gene: TRBJ2-5; abundance: .; v_gene: TRBV5-1; CDR3nt: TGCGCCAGCAGCAAACTAGATCCGGAGACCCAGTACTTC; CDR3aa: CASSKLDPETQYF
d_gene: .; j_gene: TRBJ1-6; abundance: .; v_gene: TRBV28; CDR3nt: TGTGCCAGCAGTTCCCGGGGGGGGACTCCTAATTCACCCCTCCACTTT; CDR3aa: CASSSRGGTPNSPLHF
d_gene: TRBD1; j_gene: TRBJ1-4; abundance: .; v_gene: TRBV9; CDR3nt: TGTGCCAGCAGCGTACAGGGGGCGCAGAATGAAAAACTGTTTTTT; CDR3aa: CASSVQGAQNEKLFF
d_gene: TRBD2; j_gene: TRBJ2-7; abundance: once; v_gene: TRBV28; CDR3nt: TGTGCCAGCACCGCAAGGCGGGACTACTACGAGCAGTACTTC; CDR3aa: CASTARRDYYEQYF
d_gene: .; j_gene: TRBJ2-3; abundance: .; v_gene: TRBV4-2; CDR3nt: TGTGCCAGCAGCCAAGGAGGGGTTCGCCCGGATACGCAGTATTTT; CDR3aa: CASSQGGVRPDTQYF
d_gene: TRBD2; j_gene: TRBJ2-3; abundance: .; v_gene: TRBV30; CDR3nt: TGTGCCTGGAGGGTAGCGGGGGCTAGCACAGATACGCAGTATTTT; CDR3aa: CAWRVAGASTDTQYF
d_gene: .; j_gene: TRBJ2-1; abundance: .; v_gene: TRBV6-5; CDR3nt: TGTACCAGCAGTTTTTTGTTCCAGAGGAATGAGCAGTTCTTC; CDR3aa: CTSSFLFQRNEQFF
d_gene: TRBD2; j_gene: TRBJ2-3; abundance: .; v_gene: TRBV28; CDR3nt: TGTGCCAGCAGTCGACTAGCGGGGGGCACAGATACGCAGTATTTT; CDR3aa: CASSRLAGGTDTQYF
d_gene: .; j_gene: TRBJ1-1; abundance: .; v_gene: TRBV6-6; CDR3nt: TGTGCCAGCAGTTATTTAATAGGCGGGGGGCCGGCTGAAGCTTTCTTT; CDR3aa: CASSYLIGGGPAEAFF
d_gene: .; j_gene: TRBJ2-7; abundance: .; v_gene: TRBV5-4; CDR3nt: TGTGCCAGCAGCTTGGTGGGGGGCAGGGCGAACGAGCAGTACTTC; CDR3aa: CASSLVGGRANEQYF
d_gene: .; j_gene: TRBJ1-1; abundance: .; v_gene: TRBV19; CDR3nt: TGTGCCAGTAGTTCTCCTGGACTGACTGAAGCTTTCTTT; CDR3aa: CASSSPGLTEAFF
d_gene: .; j_gene: TRBJ1-2; abundance: .; v_gene: TRBV7-2; CDR3nt: TGTGCCAGCAGCCGAGCTGCATATGGCTACACCTTC; CDR3aa: CASSRAAYGYTF
d_gene: .; j_gene: TRBJ2-2; abundance: .; v_gene: TRBV9; CDR3nt: TGTGCCAGCAACGGGGACACGAACACCGGGGAGCTGTTTTTT; CDR3aa: CASNGDTNTGELFF
d_gene: TRBD1; j_gene: TRBJ2-7; abundance: .; v_gene: TRBV18; CDR3nt: TGTGCCAGCTCACCACCCCGGGACAGCCGATTCTACGAGCAGTACTTC; CDR3aa: CASSPPRDSRFYEQYF
d_gene: .; j_gene: TRBJ2-3; abundance: .; v_gene: TRBV19; CDR3nt: TGTGCCAGTAGATCACGCGGGTGGGGCTTCTCCACAGATACGCAGTATTTT; CDR3aa: CASRSRGWGFSTDTQYF
d_gene: .; j_gene: TRBJ2-1; abundance: .; v_gene: TRBV6-1; CDR3nt: TGTGCCAGCAGTGACCTCTGGTCGAATGAGCAGTTCTTC; CDR3aa: CASSDLWSNEQFF
d_gene: .; j_gene: TRBJ2-3; abundance: .; v_gene: TRBV4-1; CDR3nt: TGCGCCAGCAGCCAAGACAATACGCAGTATTTT; CDR3aa: CASSQDNTQYF
d_gene: .; j_gene: TRBJ2-7; abundance: .; v_gene: TRBV27; CDR3nt: TGTGCCAGCAGTTTATCCCTAGGACCAGTAGAGCAGTACTTC; CDR3aa: CASSLSLGPVEQYF
d_gene: .; j_gene: TRBJ1-2; abundance: .; v_gene: TRBV19; CDR3nt: TGTGCCAGTAGAAAGGACAGTTTAGCTAACTATGGCTACACCTTC; CDR3aa: CASRKDSLANYGYTF
d_gene: TRBD1; j_gene: TRBJ1-4; abundance: .; v_gene: TRBV19; CDR3nt: TGTGCCAGTAGTGACCGGGACAGCAGATATGAAAAACTGTTTTTT; CDR3aa: CASSDRDSRYEKLFF
d_gene: .; j_gene: TRBJ1-6; abundance: once; v_gene: TRBV5-5; CDR3nt: TGTGCCAGCAGCAGAACACAGGAGAGTAGGGCACCCCTCCACTTT; CDR3aa: CASSRTQESRAPLHF
d_gene: .; j_gene: TRBJ1-2; abundance: once; v_gene: TRBV7-2; CDR3nt: TGTGCCAGCAGCCGGGGAGGGTGGGGCTACACCTTC; CDR3aa: CASSRGGWGYTF
d_gene: TRBD1; j_gene: TRBJ2-7; abundance: once; v_gene: TRBV5-4; CDR3nt: TGTGCCAGCAGCTGGGACAGCCAAGCATCCTACGAGCAGTACTTC; CDR3aa: CASSWDSQASYEQYF
d_gene: .; j_gene: TRBJ2-6; abundance: once; v_gene: TRBV5-3; CDR3nt: TGTGCCAGAGTAATAACTGGTGAACAAAGTCGGGCCAACGTCCTGACTTTC; CDR3aa: CARVITGEQSRANVLTF
d_gene: .; j_gene: TRBJ2-2; abundance: .; v_gene: TRBV6-5; CDR3nt: TGTGCCAGCAGCTCAGGGGTGGCTACGACCGGGGAGCTGTTTTTT; CDR3aa: CASSSGVATTGELFF
d_gene: .; j_gene: TRBJ2-2; abundance: .; v_gene: TRBV18; CDR3nt: TGTGCCAGCTCACCACCGGAGGGGGGGAACACCGGGGAGCTGTTTTTT; CDR3aa: CASSPPEGGNTGELFF